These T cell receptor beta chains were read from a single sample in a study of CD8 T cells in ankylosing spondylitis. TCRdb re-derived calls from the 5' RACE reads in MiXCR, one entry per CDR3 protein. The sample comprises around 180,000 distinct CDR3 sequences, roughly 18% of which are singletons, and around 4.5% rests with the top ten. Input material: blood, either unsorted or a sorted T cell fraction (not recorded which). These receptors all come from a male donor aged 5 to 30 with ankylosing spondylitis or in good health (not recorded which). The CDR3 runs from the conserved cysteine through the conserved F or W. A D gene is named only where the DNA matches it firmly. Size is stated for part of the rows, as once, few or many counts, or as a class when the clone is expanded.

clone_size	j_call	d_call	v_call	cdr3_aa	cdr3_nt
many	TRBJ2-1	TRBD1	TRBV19	CASSVGTGWNEQFF	TGTGCCAGTAGCGTCGGGACAGGGTGGAATGAGCAGTTCTTC
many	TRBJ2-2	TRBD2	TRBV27	CASSLLSGGGGTGELFF	TGTGCCAGCAGTTTACTCTCTGGCGGGGGAGGTACCGGGGAGCTGTTTTTT
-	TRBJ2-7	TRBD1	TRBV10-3	CAISEFRDRGYYEQYF	TGTGCCATCAGTGAGTTCCGGGACAGGGGATACTACGAGCAGTACTTC
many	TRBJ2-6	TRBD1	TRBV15	CATSRAGAGGTGANVLTF	TGTGCCACCAGCAGAGCTGGGGCAGGGGGTACAGGGGCCAACGTCCTGACTTTC
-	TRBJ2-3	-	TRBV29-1	CSVGTLPDTQYF	TGCAGCGTTGGCACCCTACCAGATACGCAGTATTTT
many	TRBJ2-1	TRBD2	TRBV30	CASHSGRSIYNEQFF	TGTGCCTCCCATAGCGGGAGGAGTATATACAATGAGCAGTTCTTC
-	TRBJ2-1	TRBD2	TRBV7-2	CASSFPGTSLYNEQFF	TGTGCCAGCAGCTTCCCAGGGACTAGCCTCTACAATGAGCAGTTCTTC
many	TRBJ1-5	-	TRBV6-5	CASSRTGIQPQHF	TGTGCCAGCAGTAGAACAGGGATTCAGCCCCAGCATTTT
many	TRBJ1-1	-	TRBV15	CATSRDRGENTEAFF	TGTGCCACCAGCAGAGACCGTGGGGAAAACACTGAAGCTTTCTTT
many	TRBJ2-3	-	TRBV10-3	CAISLPGDLDTQYF	TGTGCCATCAGTTTGCCCGGGGACTTGGATACGCAGTATTTT
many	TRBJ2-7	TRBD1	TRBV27	CASSLNRGWHEQYF	TGTGCCAGCAGTTTGAACAGGGGTTGGCACGAGCAGTACTTC
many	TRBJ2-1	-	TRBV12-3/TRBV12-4	CASSLLNNEQFF	TGTGCCAGCAGTTTGCTCAACAATGAGCAGTTCTTC
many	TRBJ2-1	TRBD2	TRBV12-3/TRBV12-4	CASSYTSGRSVNEQFF	TGTGCCAGCAGTTACACTAGCGGGAGATCTGTTAATGAGCAGTTCTTC
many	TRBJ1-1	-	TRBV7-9	CASTHGLLNTEAFF	TGTGCCAGCACCCACGGGCTATTGAACACTGAAGCTTTCTTT
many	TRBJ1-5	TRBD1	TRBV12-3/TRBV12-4	CASSSPDRANQPQHF	TGTGCCAGCAGTTCCCCGGACAGGGCTAATCAGCCCCAGCATTTT
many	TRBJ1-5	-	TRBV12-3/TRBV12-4	CASRSDTYQPQHF	TGTGCCAGCAGATCGGACACCTATCAGCCCCAGCATTTT
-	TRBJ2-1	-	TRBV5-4	CASSLGPLGNNEQFF	TGTGCCAGCAGCCTCGGCCCTTTAGGAAACAATGAGCAGTTCTTC
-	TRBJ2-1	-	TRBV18	CASHGSQRGYNEQFF	TGTGCCAGCCATGGATCCCAACGGGGGTACAATGAGCAGTTCTTC
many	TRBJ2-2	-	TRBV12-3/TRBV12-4	CASQARENTGELFF	TGTGCCAGCCAGGCACGGGAGAACACCGGGGAGCTGTTTTTT
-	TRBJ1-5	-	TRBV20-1	CSASRSGRNQPQHF	TGCAGTGCTAGTAGAAGCGGCCGCAATCAGCCCCAGCATTTT
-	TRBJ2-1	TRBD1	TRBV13	CASSLGTGGFGEQFF	TGTGCCAGCAGCCTCGGGACAGGGGGCTTCGGTGAGCAGTTCTTC
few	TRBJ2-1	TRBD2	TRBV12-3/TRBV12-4	CASSPKVAGVGSNEQFF	TGTGCCAGCAGTCCTAAGGTAGCGGGAGTGGGCTCAAATGAGCAGTTCTTC
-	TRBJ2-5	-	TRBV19	CASSYSGQRETQYF	TGTGCCAGTAGTTATTCGGGACAAAGAGAGACCCAGTACTTC
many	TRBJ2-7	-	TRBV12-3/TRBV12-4	CASSFLQGAYEQYF	TGTGCCAGCAGTTTCTTACAGGGAGCCTACGAGCAGTACTTC
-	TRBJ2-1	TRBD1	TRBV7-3	CASSFAPGQGSNEQFF	TGTGCCAGCAGCTTCGCCCCGGGACAGGGGAGCAATGAGCAGTTCTTC
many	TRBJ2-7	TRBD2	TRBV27	CASSPPTSGSPEQYF	TGTGCCAGCAGTCCCCCGACTAGCGGGAGCCCCGAGCAGTACTTC